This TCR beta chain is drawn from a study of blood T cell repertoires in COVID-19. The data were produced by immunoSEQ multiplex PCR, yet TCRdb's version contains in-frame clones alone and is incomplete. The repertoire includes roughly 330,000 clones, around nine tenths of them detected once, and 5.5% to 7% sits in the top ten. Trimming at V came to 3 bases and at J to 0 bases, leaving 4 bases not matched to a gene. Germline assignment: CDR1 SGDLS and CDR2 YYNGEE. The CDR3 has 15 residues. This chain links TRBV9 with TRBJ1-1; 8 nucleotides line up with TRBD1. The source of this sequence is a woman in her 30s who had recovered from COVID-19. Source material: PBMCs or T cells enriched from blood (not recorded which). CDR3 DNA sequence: TGTGCCAGCAGCGGATCGACAGGGGTGAACACTGAAGCTTTCTTT. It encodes CASSGSTGVNTEAFF.